The table lists the clone carrying this TCR beta chain with a few counts. The antigen is unknown. CDR3 size: 12 residues. Trimming shortened V by 0 bases and J by 10 bases, and 9 bases separated the two germline ends. CDR1 MNHEY and CDR2 SVGAGI come from the germline V gene. This specimen comes from a study of shared clonotypes between healthy human individuals. Whole-study findings and limits: Roughly 5% of naive CD4 clonotypes were common to a few donors. The study found lower generation probabilities in non-shared clonotypes than in those shared by all four donors. Sequencing of the sorted subsets was shown by rarefaction to be incomplete despite large depth.

Sequencing was performed with immunoSEQ multiplex PCR; in TCRdb, only in-frame clones are kept and a portion is missing. The sample carries 1.5 million to 2.5 million clones, about 94% recorded once. CD45RO negativity and positive selection for CCR7 defined naive CD8 cells, a population that excluded terminally differentiated effector memory CD45RA+ cells. The specimen sequenced was naive CD8+ T cells sorted from blood. This chain uses TRBV6-5 with TRBJ1-2; D gene ambiguous. The sequence came from a man younger than 35 in good health. CDR3 loop: CASSYSSENYTF. CDR3 nucleotide sequence: TGTGCCAGCAGTTACTCCTCGGAAAACTACACCTTC.